The next 28 T cell receptor beta chains were all read from a single sample in a study of patients and donors after allogeneic stem cell transplantation. Each CDR3 protein gets one entry after TCRdb re-called the RT-PCR reads with MiXCR. The sample gives 920,000 or so distinct CDR3 sequences, roughly 18% of which show up once; around 5.5% is in the top ten. The specimen sequenced was blood, either unsorted or a sorted T cell fraction (not recorded which). Receptor source: a human donor who was either an allogeneic HSCT recipient or a stem cell or donor lymphocyte infusion donor (not recorded which). It is not recorded whose cells these are; they may come from a transplant donor.

The rearrangement joins TRBV7-9 to TRBJ2-3, with 11 bases matching TRBD2. Germline V gene lookup returns CDR1 SEHNR and CDR2 FQNEAQ (reference sequence). This CDR3 has 16 amino acids. V lost 5 bases to trimming and J lost 1 base; unmatched junction nucleotides: 5. CDR3 in DNA: TGTGCCAGCAGCCCCTCGACTAGCGGGGGCACAGATACGCAGTATTTT. Protein sequence: CASSPSTSGGTDTQYF.

This clonotype has just a few counts. The chain recombines TRBV9 with TRBJ2-1; tentatively, D is TRBD1 or TRBD2 (5 bases each). Trimming removed 0 bases from V and 1 base from J, with 11 bases in between. Germline CDR1 SGDLS, CDR2 YYNGEE. This CDR3 comprises 16 residues. CDR3 sequence (DNA): TGTGCCAGCAGCGTAGGGCAAGGGGAGTCCTACAATGAGCAGTTCTTC. It specifies CASSVGQGESYNEQFF.

This clonotype was observed a handful of times. The chain recombines TRBV11-2 with TRBJ1-1, with no clear D. CDR1 and CDR2 from the germline V gene are SGHAT and FQNNGV. V was pared by 7 bases and J by 2 bases, with 17 bases between. The CDR3 totals 15 residues. CDR3 loop: CASTHLTHTNTEAFF. The CDR3 DNA is TGTGCCAGCACCCACCTGACGCACACAAACACTGAAGCTTTCTTT.

The table lists this clonotype with a few counts. J is TRBJ2-3 and V is TRBV7-9, with D unclear. Per germline, CDR1 SEHNR and CDR2 FQNEAQ (reference sequence). Trimming removed 4 bases from V and 4 bases from J, with 9 bases in between. The CDR3 is 13 residues long. The CDR3 loop reads CASSSVPPDTQYF. CDR3 DNA sequence: TGTGCCAGCAGCTCCGTACCTCCAGATACGCAGTATTTT.

The chain links TRBV5-6 to TRBJ1-2; no definite D call. The V and J ends lost 1 base and 3 bases respectively, with 13 bases between them. This CDR3 is 15 amino acids long. CDR1 is SGHDT, CDR2 YYEEEE, per germline. The CDR3 DNA sequence: TGTGCCAGCAGCTTGCTCGCCTTGACGGACTATGGCTACACCTTC. This gives the protein CASSLLALTDYGYTF.

CDR3 protein: CATSDVGQNQPQHF. Written as DNA, the CDR3 is TGTGCCACCAGTGATGTGGGACAGAATCAGCCCCAGCATTTT. The V and J genes are TRBV24-1 and TRBJ1-5; the match to TRBD1 covers 7 bases. Trimming at V came to 3 bases and at J to 4 bases, leaving 2 bases not matched to a gene. Germline lookup yields CDR1 KGHDR and CDR2 SFDVKD. There are 14 residues in the CDR3.

The genes are TRBV4-2 and TRBJ1-6, with D unresolved. The CDR3 is 14 residues long. Germline CDR1 LGHNA, CDR2 YNFKEQ. V lost 4 bases, J lost 11 bases, and 15 bases lay in between. The CDR3 loop reads CASSPIDAAPPLHF. DNA of the CDR3: TGTGCCAGCAGCCCCATTGACGCCGCTCCACCCCTCCACTTT.

In its sample, this clonotype was seen a few times. J is TRBJ1-1 and V is TRBV10-3; a weak D match, TRBD1 (5 bases). V was trimmed by 0 bases and J by 2 bases, leaving 10 bases between them. The germline gives CDR1 ENHRY, CDR2 SYGVKD. The CDR3 covers 15 residues. CDR3: CAISESTAYNTEAFF. In DNA, the CDR3 is TGTGCCATCAGTGAGTCGACAGCGTACAACACTGAAGCTTTCTTT.

This clonotype was seen ten or more times. The chain links TRBV3-1 to TRBJ1-1; possible D gene TRBD1, 5 bases. Germline V gene lookup returns CDR1 LGHDT and CDR2 YNNKEL (reference sequence). The CDR3 runs 15 residues. V lost 4 bases and J lost 1, with 13 bases in between. Here the CDR3 reads CASSLAPGGNTEAFF. The CDR3 DNA reads as TGTGCCAGCAGCCTCGCCCCCGGGGGGAACACTGAAGCTTTCTTT.

V and J are TRBV9 and TRBJ2-7, with 8 bases identical to TRBD2. This CDR3 has 15 residues. The J segment lost 7 bases and the V segment lost 0 bases, leaving 9 bases of the junction unmatched. Germline V gives CDR1 SGDLS, CDR2 YYNGEE. The CDR3 protein is CASSVGMAGGYEQYF. The CDR3 nucleotides are TGTGCCAGCAGCGTAGGGATGGCGGGAGGATATGAGCAGTACTTC. Together with reference TRBV9 and TRBJ2-7, the CDR3 gives the full variable domain: DSGVTQTPKHLITATGQRVTLRCSPRSGDLSVYWYQQSLDQGLQFLIQYYNGEERAKGNILERFSAQQFPDLHSELNLSSLELGDSALYFCASSVGMAGGYEQYFGPGTRLTVT.

The chain uses TRBV7-2 and TRBJ2-2; 8 bases match TRBD2. The V gene's germline CDR1 is SGHTA and CDR2 FQGNSA. Unmatched junction bases numbered 12, after V lost 5 bases and J lost 4 bases. This CDR3 comprises 17 residues. This CDR3 reads CASSATSGSRGTGELFF. The CDR3 DNA is TGTGCCAGCAGCGCCACTAGCGGCTCGCGTGGCACCGGGGAGCTGTTTTTT.

This clonotype was seen a few times. The chain has TRBV20-1 and TRBJ2-7; D tentatively reads TRBD1 or TRBD2 (5 bases each). CDR1 is DFQATT, CDR2 SNEGSKA, per germline (reference sequence). The V end lost 6 bases, the J end lost 3 bases, and 15 bases lay between the germline ends. This CDR3 is built from 13 residues. DNA of the CDR3: TGCAGTGCCACAGGCAGCGGAGGCTACGAGCAGTACTTC. Translation: CSATGSGGYEQYF.

This clonotype was detected a few times. V and J are TRBV4-2 and TRBJ1-1; D is possibly TRBD1 (5 bases). V shed 4 bases and J shed 3 bases, with 12 bases lying between them. Germline loops: CDR1 LGHNA, CDR2 YNFKEQ. The CDR3 totals 14 residues. The CDR3 DNA reads TGTGCCAGCAGCCTGAGCCGGGGCCACACTGAAGCTTTCTTT. It encodes CASSLSRGHTEAFF.

The sample holds one count of this clonotype. The chain carries TRBV18 and TRBJ2-1; D possibly matches TRBD1 or TRBD2 (5 bases each). Trimming took off 1 base at V and 4 bases at J, with 11 bases between the two ends. The CDR3 contains 15 residues. Germline CDR1 is KGHSH and CDR2 is LQKENI. The CDR3 DNA is TGTGCCAGCTCACCACTGCAGGGAGCATACAATGAGCAGTTCTTC. This encodes CASSPLQGAYNEQFF.

CDR3 nucleotides: TGTGCCAGCAGCTTAGTCCCTAGCAGTCGGGACGAGCAGTTCTTC. Translating it yields CASSLVPSSRDEQFF. The V gene is TRBV7-7, the J gene TRBJ2-1, with D perhaps assigned TRBD1 or TRBD2 (5 bases each). V lost 1 base to trimming and J lost 10 bases, with 17 bases between them. The germline V gene encodes CDR1 SSHAT and CDR2 FNYEAQ (reference sequence). This CDR3 is built from 15 residues. Full variable domain (outside the CDR3, taken from reference TRBV7-7 and TRBJ2-1): GAGVSQSPRYKVTKRGQDVTLRCDPISSHATLYWYQQALGQGPEFLTYFNYEAQPDKSGLPSDRFSAERPEGSISTLTIQRTEQRDSAMYRCASSLVPSSRDEQFFGPGTRLTVL.

This clonotype was recorded many times. The chain carries TRBV20-1 and TRBJ1-1; 8 bases match TRBD1. After removal of 5 bases from V and 1 base from J, the junction contained 3 bases not matched to a gene. The CDR3 totals 13 residues. Germline V gene lookup returns CDR1 DFQATT and CDR2 SNEGSKA (reference sequence). The CDR3 DNA sequence: TGCAGTGCTCCCGGGACAGGGAACACTGAAGCTTTCTTT. Translation: CSAPGTGNTEAFF.

This clonotype has only a few counts. The gene calls are TRBV12-3 or TRBV12-4 and TRBJ1-5; D gene ambiguous. The CDR3 is 15 amino acids. Trimming took off 7 bases at V and 5 bases at J, with 18 bases between the two ends. This CDR3 reads CASTPTLKGHQPQHF. DNA of the CDR3: TGTGCCAGCACCCCGACACTCAAAGGGCATCAGCCCCAGCATTTT.

V is TRBV10-3 and J is TRBJ1-3; D is possibly TRBD1 (6 bases). Trimming took off 4 bases at V and 0 bases at J, with 13 bases between the two ends. Looked up from germline, CDR1 is ENHRY and CDR2 is SYGVKD. The CDR3 has 16 residues. The CDR3 nucleotides are TGTGCCATCAGTGGACGGACAGCGGACTCTGGAAACACCATATATTTT. Protein sequence: CAISGRTADSGNTIYF.

This clonotype was observed a few times. This CDR3 is CSASRPEGYEQYF. The CDR3 DNA is TGCAGTGCTAGCCGGCCGGAGGGTTACGAGCAGTACTTC. V gene TRBV20-1 combines with J gene TRBJ2-7; D possibly corresponds to TRBD2 (6 bases). There are 13 residues in the CDR3. Trimming removed 3 bases from V and 4 bases from J, with 13 bases in between. In germline, CDR1 is DFQATT, CDR2 SNEGSKA (reference sequence).

The chain joins TRBV27 to TRBJ2-1, with TRBD2 matching 9 bases. The germline V gene has CDR1 MNHEY and CDR2 SMNVEV (reference sequence). Unmatched junction bases numbered 8, after V lost 0 bases and J lost 5 bases. The length of the CDR3 is 17 residues. Written as DNA, the CDR3 is TGTGCCAGCAGTTTATCGAGTCGTTTAGCGGGGGACAATGAGCAGTTCTTC. Translation: CASSLSSRLAGDNEQFF.

This clonotype was recorded a few times. The V gene is TRBV4-1, the J gene TRBJ2-5, with 10 bases aligning to TRBD2. Germline trimming cut 0 bases from V and 1 base from J; bases unmatched to any gene: 2. The CDR3 runs 16 residues. CDR1 and CDR2 (germline): MGHRA, YSYEKL. This chain's CDR3 is CASSQEGLATQETQYF. The CDR3 nucleotides are TGCGCCAGCAGCCAAGAGGGACTAGCGACCCAAGAGACCCAGTACTTC.

V gene TRBV6-5 combines with J gene TRBJ1-2; no firm D call. V was shortened by 3 bases and J by 0 bases, with 14 bases between the two germline ends. CDR3 size: 16 residues. The germline V gene encodes CDR1 MNHEY and CDR2 SVGAGI. The chain's CDR3 is CASSYLVGSANYGYTF. The CDR3 DNA reads TGTGCCAGCAGTTATTTAGTAGGGTCAGCTAACTATGGCTACACCTTC.

CDR3 protein: CASSLPGTGTQPQHF. The CDR3, as DNA: TGTGCCAGCAGCTTACCCGGGACAGGGACTCAGCCCCAGCATTTT. V and J are TRBV5-5 and TRBJ1-5; TRBD1 matches at 9 bases. The CDR3 loop spans 15 amino acids. The junction had 6 bases not matched to a gene; V was cut back by 2 bases and J by 6 bases. In germline, CDR1 is SGHKS, CDR2 YYEKEE (reference sequence). The full variable domain, rest sourced from reference TRBV5-5 and TRBJ1-5, is DAGVTQSPTHLIKTRGQQVTLRCSPISGHKSVSWYQQVLGQGPQFIFQYYEKEERGRGNFPDRFSARQFPNYSSELNVNALLLGDSALYLCASSLPGTGTQPQHFGDGTRLSIL.

This clonotype was counted a few times. This rearrangement joins TRBV3-1 to TRBJ2-7; no firm D call. Germline V gene lookup returns CDR1 LGHDT and CDR2 YNNKEL (reference sequence). Trimming took 0 bases from V and 3 from J, leaving 12 bases between them. This CDR3 has 15 residues. CDR3 coding DNA: TGTGCCAGCAGCCAAGAGTTTAGGCAGATCTACGAGCAGTACTTC. This translates into CASSQEFRQIYEQYF.

The V gene is TRBV6-5, the J gene TRBJ1-2; D may be TRBD1 (6 bases). V was shortened by 2 bases and J by 8 bases, with 12 bases between the two germline ends. Looked up from germline, CDR1 is MNHEY and CDR2 is SVGAGI. This CDR3 has 13 amino acids. The CDR3 reads CASSYGGASGYTF. The DNA of the CDR3 is TGTGCCAGCAGTTACGGGGGGGCCAGCGGCTACACCTTC.

This clonotype was observed many times. This chain uses TRBV9 with TRBJ1-2, with 7 bases aligning to TRBD1. The CDR3 length is 13 residues. V shed 2 bases, J shed 6 bases, and the junction held 4 bases outside the gene matches. Germline V gene data show CDR1 as SGDLS and CDR2 as YYNGEE. The CDR3 region has the DNA TGTGCCAGCAGCGTGGGGCAGGGGGATGGCTACACCTTC. This gives the protein CASSVGQGDGYTF.

Only a few counts were recorded for this clonotype. The chain is built from TRBV29-1 and TRBJ2-3, with D possibly TRBD1 on 6 matching bases. Trimming removed 8 bases from V and 4 bases from J, with 10 bases in between. This CDR3 spans 11 amino acids. Germline V gene data show CDR1 as SQVTM and CDR2 as ANQGSEA. The CDR3 protein is CSTAGADTQYF. Written as DNA, the CDR3 is TGCAGCACGGCAGGGGCAGATACGCAGTATTTT.

J is TRBJ2-1 and V is TRBV2; 7 bases line up with TRBD1. J lost 4 bases, V lost 0 bases, and 6 bases had no gene match. This CDR3 is 16 amino acids long. Germline CDR1 reads SNHLY; CDR2 reads FYNNEI. Here the CDR3 reads CASSEADRVWYNEQFF. As DNA, the CDR3 is TGTGCCAGCAGTGAAGCAGACAGGGTTTGGTACAATGAGCAGTTCTTC.